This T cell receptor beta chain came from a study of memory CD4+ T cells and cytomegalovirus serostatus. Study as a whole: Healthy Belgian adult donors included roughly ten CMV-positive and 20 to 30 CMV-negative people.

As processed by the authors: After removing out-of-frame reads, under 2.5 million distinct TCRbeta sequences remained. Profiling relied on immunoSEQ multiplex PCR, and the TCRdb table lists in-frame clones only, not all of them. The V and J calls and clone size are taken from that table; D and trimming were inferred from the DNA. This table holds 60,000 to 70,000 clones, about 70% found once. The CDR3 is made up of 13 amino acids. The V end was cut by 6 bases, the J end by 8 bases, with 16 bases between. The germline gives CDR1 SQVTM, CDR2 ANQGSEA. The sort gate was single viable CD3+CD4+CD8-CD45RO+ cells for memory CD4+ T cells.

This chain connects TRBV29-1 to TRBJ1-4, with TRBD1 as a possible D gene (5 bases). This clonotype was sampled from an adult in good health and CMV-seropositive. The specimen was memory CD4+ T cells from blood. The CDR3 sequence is CSVAWRGGEKLFF. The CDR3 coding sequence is TGCAGCGTAGCGTGGAGGGGAGGGGAAAAACTGTTTTTT.